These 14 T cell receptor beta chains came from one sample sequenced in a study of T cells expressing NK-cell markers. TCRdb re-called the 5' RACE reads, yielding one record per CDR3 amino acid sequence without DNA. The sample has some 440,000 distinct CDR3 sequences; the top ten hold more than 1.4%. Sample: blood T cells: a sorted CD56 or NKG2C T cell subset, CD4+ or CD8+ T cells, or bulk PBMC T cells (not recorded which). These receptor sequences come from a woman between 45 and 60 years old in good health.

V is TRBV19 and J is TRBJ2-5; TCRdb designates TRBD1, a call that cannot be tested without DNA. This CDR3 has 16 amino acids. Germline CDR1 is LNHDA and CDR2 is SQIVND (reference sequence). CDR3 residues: CASSPPGVRVVETQYF.

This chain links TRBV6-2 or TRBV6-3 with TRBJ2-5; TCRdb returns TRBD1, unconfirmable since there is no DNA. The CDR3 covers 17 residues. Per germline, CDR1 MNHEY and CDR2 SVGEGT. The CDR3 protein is CASSYSIIGAAMETQYF.

CDR3 residues: CASSPEPLDEKLFF. V is TRBV5-1 and J is TRBJ1-4. The CDR3 runs to 14 residues. Germline CDR1 reads SGHRS; CDR2 reads YFSETQ.

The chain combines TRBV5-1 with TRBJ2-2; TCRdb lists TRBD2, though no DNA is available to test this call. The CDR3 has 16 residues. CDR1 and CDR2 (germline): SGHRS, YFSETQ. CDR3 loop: CASGRAPQTNTGELFF.

CDR3 region: CASSFLLTTSGSKNEQFF. The chain is built from TRBV11-2 and TRBJ2-1; TCRdb designates TRBD2, a call that cannot be tested without DNA. CDR3 length: 18 residues. Per the germline V gene, CDR1 is SGHAT and CDR2 is FQNNGV.

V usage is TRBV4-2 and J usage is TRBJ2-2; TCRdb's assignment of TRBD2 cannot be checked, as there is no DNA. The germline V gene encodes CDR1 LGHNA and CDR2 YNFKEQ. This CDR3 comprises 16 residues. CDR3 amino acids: CASSTRTSGRTGELFF.

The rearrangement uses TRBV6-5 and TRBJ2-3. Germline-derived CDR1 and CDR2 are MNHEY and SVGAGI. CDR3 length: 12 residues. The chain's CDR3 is CASSPERDTQYF.

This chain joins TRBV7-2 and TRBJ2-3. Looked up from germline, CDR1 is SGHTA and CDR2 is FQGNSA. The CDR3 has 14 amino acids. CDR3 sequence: CASSPQRTTDTQYF.

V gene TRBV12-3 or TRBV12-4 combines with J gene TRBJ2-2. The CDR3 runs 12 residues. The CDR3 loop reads CASRQSAGELFF.

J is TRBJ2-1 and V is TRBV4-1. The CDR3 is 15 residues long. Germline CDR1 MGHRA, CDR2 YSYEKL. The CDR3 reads CASSRTSDSYNEQFF.

The CDR3 protein is CASGYQRTEAFF. V and J are TRBV7-2 and TRBJ1-1. CDR3 length: 12 residues. From germline, CDR1 is SGHTA and CDR2 FQGNSA.

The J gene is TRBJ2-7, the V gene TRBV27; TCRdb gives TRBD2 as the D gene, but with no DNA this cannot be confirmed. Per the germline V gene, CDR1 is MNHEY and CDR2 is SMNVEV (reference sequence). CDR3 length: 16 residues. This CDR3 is CASSSPLAGDYYEQYF.

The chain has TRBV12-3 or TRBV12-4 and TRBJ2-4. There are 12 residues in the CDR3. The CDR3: CASSLAVGRQYF.

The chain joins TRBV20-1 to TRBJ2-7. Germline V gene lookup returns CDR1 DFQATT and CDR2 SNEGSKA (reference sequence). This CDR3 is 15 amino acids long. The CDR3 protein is CSARSTVTSSYEQYF.